This TCR beta chain was observed in a study of blood T cell repertoires in COVID-19. Study details: Nucleic acid was either cDNA or gDNA, and it came from T cells, B-cell-depleted T cells, or PBMCs.

Original data processing: Amplifying reference gene primers gave estimates of nucleated cell counts. Profiling relied on immunoSEQ multiplex PCR, and the TCRdb table lists in-frame clones only, not all of them. The V and J calls and the clone size are those of that table, but D and trimming were determined from the DNA. This repertoire shows more than 150,000 clones, 60% to 80% found once; its top ten account for roughly 25%. Looked up from germline, CDR1 is SGHDN and CDR2 is FVKESK. V was shortened by 4 bases and J by 5 bases, with 19 bases between the two germline ends. The CDR3 length is 16 residues.

The sequencing input was peripheral blood. The source is a woman aged 65 to 85 with acute or convalescent COVID-19. This chain links TRBV14 with TRBJ2-3; D is perhaps TRBD2 (6 bases). The CDR3 DNA is TGTGCCAGCAGCCCCCTCAAGGAGGGGTCGGGAGATACGCAGTATTTT. Protein: CASSPLKEGSGDTQYF.